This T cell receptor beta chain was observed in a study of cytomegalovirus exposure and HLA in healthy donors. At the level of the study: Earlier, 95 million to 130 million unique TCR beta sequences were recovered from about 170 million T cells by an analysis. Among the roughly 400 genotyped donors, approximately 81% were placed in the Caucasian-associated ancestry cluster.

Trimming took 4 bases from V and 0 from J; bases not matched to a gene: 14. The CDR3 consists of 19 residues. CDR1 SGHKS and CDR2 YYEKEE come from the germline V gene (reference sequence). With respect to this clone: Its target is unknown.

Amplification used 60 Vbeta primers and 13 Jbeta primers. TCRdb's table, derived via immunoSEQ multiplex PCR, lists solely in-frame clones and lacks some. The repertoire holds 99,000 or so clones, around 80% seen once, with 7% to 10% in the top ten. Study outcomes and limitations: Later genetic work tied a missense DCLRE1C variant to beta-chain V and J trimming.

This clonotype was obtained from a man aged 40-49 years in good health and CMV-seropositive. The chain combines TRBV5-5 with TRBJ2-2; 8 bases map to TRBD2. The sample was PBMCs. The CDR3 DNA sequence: TGTGCCAGCAGCGTTAAGCCCCCCCAAGCGGGGGCGAACACCGGGGAGCTGTTTTTT. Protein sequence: CASSVKPPQAGANTGELFF.